This entry lists 29 T cell receptor beta chains sequenced from one sample in a study of cytomegalovirus exposure and HLA in healthy donors (dated by TCRdb to about 2017). The library was made by the immunoSEQ multiplex PCR assay. The immuneACCESS repertoire file appears here via TCRdb, limited to in-frame rearrangements. These files lack a portion of the clones; in checked studies, under half of the deficit traces to unresolved V genes, and the cause of the others is not known. For this sample there are 250,000 to 350,000 clones; roughly 90% appear just once. 0.92% of the sample comes from the top ten. The sample consisted of PBMCs. The receptors originated from a woman younger than 35 in good health and CMV-seronegative.

V gene TRBV6-1 combines with J gene TRBJ2-7, with 7 bases matching TRBD1. The CDR3 is 19 residues long. Germline CDR1 and CDR2: MNHNS and SASEGT. Losses at the gene ends were 2 bases for V and 0 bases for J; bases not matched to a gene: 16. CDR3 nucleotide sequence: TGTGCCAGCAGTGAATTCGGGAACAGGGGTCCCAGGACCTCCTACGAGCAGTACTTC. Residues: CASSEFGNRGPRTSYEQYF.

The rearrangement uses TRBV9 and TRBJ2-7; TRBD1 aligns across 7 bases. The ends lost 2 bases at V and 3 bases at J; junction bases unmatched: 8. This CDR3 region has 15 residues. The germline V gene encodes CDR1 SGDLS and CDR2 YYNGEE. CDR3 coding DNA: TGTGCCAGCAGCGTTTCCGGGACAGCCGTCTACGAGCAGTACTTC. Its translation: CASSVSGTAVYEQYF. The variable domain in full, with the rest retrieved from reference TRBV9 and TRBJ2-7, is DSGVTQTPKHLITATGQRVTLRCSPRSGDLSVYWYQQSLDQGLQFLIQYYNGEERAKGNILERFSAQQFPDLHSELNLSSLELGDSALYFCASSVSGTAVYEQYFGPGTRLTVT.

The chain is built from TRBV5-1 and TRBJ2-2; D is possibly TRBD1 (6 bases). The V and J ends lost 4 bases and 0 bases respectively, with 10 bases between them. The CDR3 is 15 amino acids. Germline V CDR1 and CDR2: SGHRS, YFSETQ. In DNA, the CDR3 is TGCGCCAGCAGCCCTCGGACAGCGAACACCGGGGAGCTGTTTTTT. Its translation is CASSPRTANTGELFF.

The chain carries TRBV27 and TRBJ1-5; TRBD1 matches 7 bases. V shed 5 bases, J shed 0 bases, and the junction held 10 bases outside the gene matches. CDR1 MNHEY and CDR2 SMNVEV come from the germline V gene (reference sequence). There are 17 residues in the CDR3. In DNA, the CDR3 is TGTGCCAGCAGTCACGACAGGGTCACCCATAGCAATCAGCCCCAGCATTTT. It specifies CASSHDRVTHSNQPQHF.

CDR3 sequence (DNA): TGCGCCAGCAGCCCGGGGGGGACGGATAGCAATCAGCCCCAGCATTTT. Its translation: CASSPGGTDSNQPQHF. The V gene is TRBV5-1, the J gene TRBJ1-5; D is perhaps TRBD1 (5 bases). CDR1 is SGHRS, CDR2 YFSETQ, per germline. V gave up 4 bases and J gave up 0 bases, with 14 bases separating them. The CDR3 covers 16 residues. Combining the CDR3 with reference TRBV5-1 and TRBJ1-5 gives the whole variable domain KAGVTQTPRYLIKTRGQQVTLSCSPISGHRSVSWYQQTPGQGLQFLFEYFSETQRNKGNFPGRFSGRQFSNSRSEMNVSTLELGDSALYLCASSPGGTDSNQPQHFGDGTRLSIL.

The chain is built from TRBV6-1 and TRBJ1-1; 8 positions agree with TRBD1. This CDR3 region has 15 residues. CDR1 is MNHNS, CDR2 SASEGT, per germline. V lost 5 bases, J lost 0 bases, and 5 bases stayed unmatched. The CDR3, as DNA: TGTGCCAGCAGTACCCGGACAGGGATGAACACTGAAGCTTTCTTT. Translated: CASSTRTGMNTEAFF.

The V and J genes are TRBV29-1 and TRBJ2-1, with TRBD2 matching 13 bases. V lost 4 bases and J lost 10; bases outside the gene matches: 7. This CDR3 spans 14 amino acids. The germline gives CDR1 SQVTM, CDR2 ANQGSEA. CDR3 residues: CSVAGLAGVDEQFF. CDR3 sequence (DNA): TGCAGCGTTGCTGGACTAGCGGGAGTCGACGAGCAGTTCTTC.

This sequence joins TRBV7-2 and TRBJ2-7; 9 nucleotides agree with TRBD2. Germline lookup yields CDR1 SGHTA and CDR2 FQGNSA. The CDR3 loop spans 16 amino acids. After removal of 1 base from V and 3 bases from J, the junction contained 7 bases not matched to a gene. The CDR3 loop reads CASSLEGGRASYEQYF. Written as DNA, the CDR3 is TGTGCCAGCAGCTTAGAGGGCGGGAGGGCCAGCTACGAGCAGTACTTC.

The rearrangement joins TRBV9 to TRBJ2-1; 9 nucleotides line up with TRBD1. The CDR3 length is 19 residues. The J segment lost 0 bases and the V segment lost 0 bases, leaving 10 bases of the junction unmatched. CDR1 and CDR2 (germline): SGDLS, YYNGEE. DNA for the CDR3: TGTGCCAGCAGCGTAGCTCCGGGACAGGGTATGAGCTCCTACAATGAGCAGTTCTTC. It specifies CASSVAPGQGMSSYNEQFF.

J is TRBJ2-7 and V is TRBV28; 9 bases are a match to TRBD1. This CDR3 spans 14 amino acids. Losses at the gene ends were 8 bases for V and 0 bases for J; bases not matched to a gene: 5. The germline V gene has CDR1 MDHEN and CDR2 SYDVKM. DNA for the CDR3: TGTGCCAGCCGAAAGACAGGGGGCTCCTACGAGCAGTACTTC. This encodes CASRKTGGSYEQYF.

The chain joins TRBV7-6 to TRBJ2-7, with D tentatively TRBD2 (6 bases). The V end was cut by 1 base, the J end by 11 bases, with 18 bases between. CDR1 and CDR2 from the germline V gene are SGHVS and FNYEAQ. CDR3 length: 14 amino acids. Written as DNA, the CDR3 is TGTGCCAGCAGCTTAGGGGGTGCGGGGTCAGATAAGTACTTC. This gives the protein CASSLGGAGSDKYF. The full variable domain, its missing parts supplied by reference TRBV7-6 and TRBJ2-7, is GAGVSQSPRYKVTKRGQDVALRCDPISGHVSLYWYRQALGQGPEFLTYFNYEAQQDKSGLPNDRFSAERPEGSISTLTIQRTEQRDSAMYRCASSLGGAGSDKYFGPGTRLTVT.

This sequence joins TRBV6-1 and TRBJ2-7; D is ambiguous. The V and J ends lost 4 bases and 3 bases respectively, with 13 bases between them. Germline-derived CDR1 and CDR2 are MNHNS and SASEGT. The CDR3 sequence is 14 residues long. CDR3 region: CASSAGLVSYEQYF. DNA of the CDR3: TGTGCCAGCAGTGCAGGATTAGTCAGCTACGAGCAGTACTTC.

The V and J genes are TRBV29-1 and TRBJ2-1; TRBD2 might be the D (6 bases). CDR3 size: 14 residues. Trimming shortened V by 4 bases and J by 12 bases, and 22 bases separated the two germline ends. In germline, CDR1 is SQVTM, CDR2 ANQGSEA. CDR3 residues: CSVADGTPVGGQFF. Written as DNA, the CDR3 is TGCAGCGTTGCGGACGGGACTCCTGTCGGGGGGCAGTTCTTC.

This clone occurred once. The chain joins TRBV7-9 to TRBJ2-1, with 10 bases lining up with TRBD2. The CDR3 has 17 residues. The germline CDR1 and CDR2 sequences are SEHNR and FQNEAQ (reference sequence). The ends lost 2 bases at V and 5 bases at J; junction bases unmatched: 9. The CDR3 region has the DNA TGTGCCAGCAGCTTATTCGCTAGCGGGAGAGGGAACAATGAGCAGTTCTTC. Encoded protein: CASSLFASGRGNNEQFF. Complete variable domain (other parts from reference TRBV7-9 and TRBJ2-1): DTGVSQNPRHKITKRGQNVTFRCDPISEHNRLYWYRQTLGQGPEFLTYFQNEAQLEKSRLLSDRFSAERPKGSFSTLEIQRTEQGDSAMYLCASSLFASGRGNNEQFFGPGTRLTVL.

The V gene is TRBV4-1, the J gene TRBJ2-7, with TRBD1 matching 10 bases. This CDR3 comprises 17 residues. Germline V CDR1 and CDR2: MGHRA, YSYEKL. After removal of 1 base from V and 4 bases from J, the junction contained 10 bases not matched to a gene. CDR3 nucleotides: TGCGCCAGCAGCCAAGGAGATGGCCGGGACAGGGGATACGAGCAGTACTTC. Protein product: CASSQGDGRDRGYEQYF.

J is TRBJ2-7 and V is TRBV5-1; the D is unclear. Per germline, CDR1 SGHRS and CDR2 YFSETQ. Trimming took off 0 bases at V and 4 bases at J, with 14 bases between the two ends. CDR3 size: 15 residues. CDR3 sequence reads: CASSLVSPVSYEQYF. CDR3 DNA: TGCGCCAGCAGCTTGGTGTCTCCTGTCTCGTACGAGCAGTACTTC.

The chain is built from TRBV9 and TRBJ2-3, with 12 bases matching TRBD2. From germline, CDR1 is SGDLS and CDR2 YYNGEE. CDR3 length: 17 amino acids. The V segment lost 2 bases and the J segment 1 base; nucleotides outside the gene matches: 5. The CDR3 protein is CASSVLAGGFGTDTQYF. The CDR3 DNA is TGTGCCAGCAGCGTGCTAGCGGGAGGGTTCGGCACAGATACGCAGTATTTT. Complete variable domain (other parts from reference TRBV9 and TRBJ2-3): DSGVTQTPKHLITATGQRVTLRCSPRSGDLSVYWYQQSLDQGLQFLIQYYNGEERAKGNILERFSAQQFPDLHSELNLSSLELGDSALYFCASSVLAGGFGTDTQYFGPGTRLTVL.

The rearrangement links TRBV5-1 to TRBJ1-1; TRBD1 agrees at 8 bases. Germline CDR1 reads SGHRS; CDR2 reads YFSETQ. V was pared by 1 base and J by 1 base, with 3 bases of the junction left unmatched. The CDR3 is 15 residues long. Written as DNA, the CDR3 is TGCGCCAGCAGCTTGTCCGGACAGGGGAACACTGAAGCTTTCTTT. It yields the protein CASSLSGQGNTEAFF.

This clone turned up a few times. The chain uses TRBV5-6 and TRBJ2-5, with 7 bases identical to TRBD2. The V gene's germline CDR1 is SGHDT and CDR2 YYEEEE. The CDR3 spans 13 residues. V lost 0 bases to trimming and J lost 5 bases; unmatched junction nucleotides: 1. In DNA, the CDR3 is TGTGCCAGCAGCTTGGGACTAGCTGAGACCCAGTACTTC. This sequence encodes CASSLGLAETQYF.

The chain combines TRBV9 with TRBJ2-5, with TRBD2 identical over 14 bases. The length of the CDR3 is 15 residues. V lost 0 bases and J lost 7; bases outside the gene matches: 2. From germline, CDR1 is SGDLS and CDR2 YYNGEE. The CDR3 here is CASSVDGTSGGTQYF. The CDR3 bases are TGTGCCAGCAGCGTAGATGGGACTAGCGGGGGGACCCAGTACTTC.

The rearrangement joins TRBV28 to TRBJ2-7; 9 nucleotides agree with TRBD1. V was pared by 7 bases and J by 5 bases, with 12 bases of the junction left unmatched. The CDR3 contains 15 residues. Germline CDR1 and CDR2: MDHEN and SYDVKM. The CDR3 protein is CASTLPGTGTDEQYF. CDR3 DNA sequence: TGTGCCAGCACCCTCCCCGGGACAGGGACCGACGAGCAGTACTTC.

The chain couples TRBV2 to TRBJ1-2, with a possible D match to TRBD1 (6 bases). V lost 5 bases and J lost 4, with 14 bases in between. The V gene's germline CDR1 is SNHLY and CDR2 FYNNEI. This CDR3 is 14 amino acids long. The CDR3 here is CASSTRQVRYGYTF. As DNA, the CDR3 is TGTGCCAGCAGTACCAGACAGGTCCGCTATGGCTACACCTTC. Supplemented by reference TRBV2 and TRBJ1-2, the full variable domain reads EPEVTQTPSHQVTQMGQEVILRCVPISNHLYFYWYRQILGQKVEFLVSFYNNEISEKSEIFDDQFSVERPDGSNFTLKIRSTKLEDSAMYFCASSTRQVRYGYTFGSGTRLTVV.

V gene TRBV5-1 combines with J gene TRBJ2-7, with 11 bases that match TRBD1. J gave up 3 bases and V 4 bases, and 6 bases lay outside the gene matches. The germline V gene encodes CDR1 SGHRS and CDR2 YFSETQ. The CDR3 covers 15 residues. In nucleotides, the CDR3 is TGCGCCAGCAGCCTGACCGGGACAGGGGGCTACGAGCAGTACTTC. As protein: CASSLTGTGGYEQYF.

This rearrangement joins TRBV2 to TRBJ2-1; 7 bases are shared with TRBD2. Germline V gene data show CDR1 as SNHLY and CDR2 as FYNNEI. V shed 6 bases, J shed 5 bases, and the junction held 7 bases outside the gene matches. CDR3 length equals 14 residues. CDR3 residues: CASRAGSSHNEQFF. DNA of the CDR3: TGTGCCAGCAGAGCGGGATCATCCCACAATGAGCAGTTCTTC.

The chain uses TRBV28 and TRBJ2-7; perhaps TRBD1 as D (5 bases). CDR1 and CDR2 (germline): MDHEN, SYDVKM. Trimming took off 4 bases at V and 7 bases at J, with 17 bases between the two ends. The CDR3 has 14 amino acids. The CDR3 DNA reads as TGTGCCAGCAGTTCTGGGGCCGGAATGGGTGAGCAGTACTTC. Translating gives CASSSGAGMGEQYF.

This chain uses TRBV6-1 with TRBJ2-7; 8 bases agree with TRBD2. CDR3 length equals 13 residues. The ends lost 5 bases at V and 3 bases at J; junction bases unmatched: 3. Germline V gene sequence: CDR1 MNHNS, CDR2 SASEGT. The CDR3 reads CASSRTSSYEQYF. CDR3 DNA sequence: TGTGCCAGCAGTCGGACTAGCAGCTACGAGCAGTACTTC.

This chain connects TRBV28 to TRBJ1-2, with D maybe TRBD1 (5 bases). The CDR3 totals 12 residues. Germline V gene data show CDR1 as MDHEN and CDR2 as SYDVKM. The V end was cut by 4 bases, the J end by 6 bases, with 9 bases between. CDR3 coding DNA: TGTGCCAGCAGTTGGGGGGAAAATGGCTACACCTTC. As protein: CASSWGENGYTF.

This chain connects TRBV12-5 to TRBJ2-7; 7 nucleotides agree with TRBD2. Trimming cost V 7 bases and J 4 bases; bases outside gene matches: 10. Germline V gene lookup returns CDR1 LGHNT and CDR2 FRNRAP. This CDR3 is built from 14 residues. CDR3 protein: CASAISGLGYEQYF. The CDR3 bases are TGTGCTAGTGCCATTAGCGGGCTGGGGTACGAGCAGTACTTC.

The V call is TRBV10-3, the J call TRBJ2-4, with D maybe TRBD2 (5 bases). The germline gives CDR1 ENHRY, CDR2 SYGVKD. V was cut by 6 bases and J by 0 bases, with 9 bases left in between. This CDR3 is 14 amino acids long. Written as DNA, the CDR3 is TGTGCCATCAGCGGCGGACTAGCCAAAAACATTCAGTACTTC. The encoded protein is CAISGGLAKNIQYF.